This entry lists 27 T cell receptor beta chains sequenced from one sample in a study of shared clonotypes between healthy human individuals. The method was immunoSEQ multiplex PCR; TCRdb's version includes in-frame clones alone and lacks a portion of them. Of a few million clones in the sample, more than 90% are singletons; the top ten hold around 0.14%. The material sequenced was naive CD4+ T cells sorted from blood. Subset specified: CD45RA+ positively selected. The receptors were sampled from a young man in good health.

The rearrangement joins TRBV18 to TRBJ1-5, with D uncertain. Germline V gene sequence: CDR1 KGHSH, CDR2 LQKENI. V was trimmed by 4 bases and J by 3 bases, leaving 10 bases between them. The length of the CDR3 is 14 residues. The CDR3 loop reads CASSQLGFNQPQHF. As DNA, the CDR3 is TGTGCCAGCTCACAGCTTGGGTTCAATCAGCCCCAGCATTTT.

V is TRBV30 and J is TRBJ2-5; 8 bases fit TRBD2. J was trimmed by 5 bases and V by 1 base; bases with no gene match: 3. The length of the CDR3 is 13 residues. Germline CDR1 GTSNPN, CDR2 SVGIG (reference sequence). The CDR3 here is CAWSGTSLETQYF. CDR3 nucleotides: TGTGCCTGGAGTGGGACTAGCCTTGAGACCCAGTACTTC.

There are a few counts of this clone. The chain links TRBV11-2 to TRBJ1-5, with D possibly being TRBD1 (5 bases). Trimming pared 2 bases from V and 4 bases from J, leaving 12 bases between. Germline V CDR1 and CDR2: SGHAT, FQNNGV. The CDR3 is made up of 15 amino acids. In DNA, the CDR3 is TGTGCCAGCAGCTTATCGGCAGGGCATAATCAGCCCCAGCATTTT. Translating it yields CASSLSAGHNQPQHF.

This clone was seen just once. The same CDR3 arises from other DNA sequences in this sample as well. The V gene is TRBV6-5, the J gene TRBJ2-5; D may be TRBD2 (6 bases). The CDR3 covers 12 residues. The V end was cut by 5 bases, the J end by 5 bases, with 9 bases between. The V gene's germline CDR1 is MNHEY and CDR2 SVGAGI. CDR3 sequence reads: CASSQGLETQYF. CDR3 DNA: TGTGCCAGCAGTCAGGGACTTGAGACCCAGTACTTC.

V and J are TRBV10-3 and TRBJ1-1; a possible D gene is TRBD1 (6 bases). This CDR3 spans 13 amino acids. Germline CDR1 and CDR2: ENHRY and SYGVKD. Trimming took 6 bases from V and 6 from J, leaving 14 bases between them. In DNA, the CDR3 is TGTGCCATCAGGACGGACAGTAACTCTGAAGCTTTCTTT. It yields the protein CAIRTDSNSEAFF.

The chain uses TRBV5-1 and TRBJ1-2; D possibly corresponds to TRBD1 (6 bases). Germline values: CDR1 SGHRS, CDR2 YFSETQ. This CDR3 contains 15 residues. Trimming stripped 4 bases from V and 2 bases from J, with 15 bases between. CDR3 DNA sequence: TGCGCCAGCAGCCCACAGGGAGGGCCCAACTATGGCTACACCTTC. Amino acid sequence: CASSPQGGPNYGYTF. Full variable domain (missing parts from reference TRBV5-1 and TRBJ1-2): KAGVTQTPRYLIKTRGQQVTLSCSPISGHRSVSWYQQTPGQGLQFLFEYFSETQRNKGNFPGRFSGRQFSNSRSEMNVSTLELGDSALYLCASSPQGGPNYGYTFGSGTRLTVV.

The chain couples TRBV10-1 to TRBJ2-7; 8 bases map to TRBD2. This CDR3 is 13 amino acids long. Germline CDR1 and CDR2: WNHNN and SYGVQD (reference sequence). J lost 3 bases, V lost 10 bases, and 8 bases had no gene match. CDR3 loop: CATSEAGGYEQYF. CDR3 nucleotide sequence: TGCGCCACCTCGGAGGCGGGGGGCTACGAGCAGTACTTC.

This chain uses TRBV30 with TRBJ2-4; possible D gene TRBD2, 6 bases. Trimming shortened V by 1 base and J by 7 bases, and 8 bases separated the two germline ends. CDR3 length: 12 amino acids. Looked up from germline, CDR1 is GTSNPN and CDR2 is SVGIG (reference sequence). The CDR3 reads CAWSARGNIQYF. DNA of the CDR3: TGTGCCTGGAGTGCACGGGGGAACATTCAGTACTTC.

Points on this clone: Within the sample, other DNA sequences also encode this same CDR3. The genes are TRBV5-4 and TRBJ2-3; D unclear. Germline V gives CDR1 SGHNT, CDR2 YYREEE (reference sequence). CDR3 length equals 12 residues. V lost 4 bases and J lost 2, with 5 bases in between. The CDR3 protein is CASSPNTDTQYF. DNA of the CDR3: TGTGCCAGCAGCCCAAACACAGATACGCAGTATTTT.

This sequence joins TRBV10-3 and TRBJ2-7; 8 bases align to TRBD2. Per the germline V gene, CDR1 is ENHRY and CDR2 is SYGVKD. After removal of 2 bases from V and 1 base from J, the junction contained 10 bases not matched to a gene. CDR3 size: 17 residues. The CDR3 sequence is CAISEPLGAGASYEQYF. CDR3 DNA sequence: TGTGCCATCAGTGAGCCCCTAGGAGCGGGGGCTTCCTACGAGCAGTACTTC.

The chain joins TRBV9 to TRBJ2-3; 9 bases agree with TRBD2. The ends lost 0 bases at V and 6 bases at J; junction bases unmatched: 8. Germline lookup yields CDR1 SGDLS and CDR2 YYNGEE. The CDR3 is 16 residues long. CDR3 residues: CASSVAGGGAMDTQYF. CDR3 coding DNA: TGTGCCAGCAGCGTAGCGGGCGGGGGGGCCATGGATACGCAGTATTTT. The full variable domain, completed using reference TRBV9 and TRBJ2-3, is DSGVTQTPKHLITATGQRVTLRCSPRSGDLSVYWYQQSLDQGLQFLIQYYNGEERAKGNILERFSAQQFPDLHSELNLSSLELGDSALYFCASSVAGGGAMDTQYFGPGTRLTVL.

The chain has TRBV12-5 and TRBJ2-7; D is perhaps TRBD2 (6 bases). With 2 bases removed from V and 1 base from J, the gap between germline ends came to 15 bases. The germline V gene encodes CDR1 LGHNT and CDR2 FRNRAP. The CDR3 covers 16 residues. DNA of the CDR3: TGTGCTAGTGGTTTGTTCCTCGCTGCGGGATCCTACGAGCAGTACTTC. This codes for CASGLFLAAGSYEQYF. Looking up the rest from reference TRBV12-5 and TRBJ2-7 gives the full variable domain: DARVTQTPRHKVTEMGQEVTMRCQPILGHNTVFWYRQTMMQGLELLAYFRNRAPLDDSGMPKDRFSAEMPDATLATLKIQPSEPRDSAVYFCASGLFLAAGSYEQYFGPGTRLTVT.

This chain joins TRBV10-3 and TRBJ2-7; tentatively, D is TRBD2 (5 bases). This CDR3 is built from 13 residues. V was pared by 6 bases and J by 6 bases, with 15 bases between. Germline V gene data show CDR1 as ENHRY and CDR2 as SYGVKD. This CDR3 reads CAISFATGVEQYF. The CDR3 DNA is TGTGCCATCAGCTTCGCAACCGGGGTCGAGCAGTACTTC.

This sequence joins TRBV19 and TRBJ1-6, with 7 bases aligning to TRBD1. Germline assignment: CDR1 LNHDA and CDR2 SQIVND (reference sequence). V lost 1 base, J lost 9 bases, and 3 bases stayed unmatched. The CDR3 extends over 14 amino acids. DNA of the CDR3: TGTGCCAGTAGTATAGCAGGGGGACCTTCACCCCTCCACTTT. Translated, it gives CASSIAGGPSPLHF.

The chain carries TRBV7-3 and TRBJ2-1, with TRBD1 identical over 12 bases. The trim removed 1 base at V and 6 bases at J, leaving 7 bases unmatched. Germline values: CDR1 SGHTA, CDR2 FQGTGA. The CDR3 loop spans 17 amino acids. CDR3 amino acids: CASSLRGTGGAANEQFF. CDR3 sequence (DNA): TGTGCCAGCAGCTTAAGGGGGACAGGGGGCGCTGCCAATGAGCAGTTCTTC.

The V gene is TRBV7-2, the J gene TRBJ1-1; a weak D match, TRBD1 (6 bases). Germline CDR1 reads SGHTA; CDR2 reads FQGNSA. The CDR3 has 13 residues. V lost 3 bases and J 3 bases, leaving 8 bases between the germline ends. The CDR3: CASSFGQHTEAFF. The CDR3 DNA is TGTGCCAGCAGCTTCGGACAGCACACTGAAGCTTTCTTT. Looking up the rest from reference TRBV7-2 and TRBJ1-1 gives the full variable domain: GAGVSQSPSNKVTEKGKDVELRCDPISGHTALYWYRQSLGQGLEFLIYFQGNSAPDKSGLPSDRFSAERTGGSVSTLTIQRTQQEDSAVYLCASSFGQHTEAFFGQGTRLTVV.

The chain carries TRBV29-1 and TRBJ1-1; a possible D gene is TRBD1 (5 bases). Looked up from germline, CDR1 is SQVTM and CDR2 is ANQGSEA. The CDR3 covers 10 residues. V lost 3 bases, J lost 8 bases, and 7 bases lay in between. The CDR3 sequence: CSVEGPEAFF. The CDR3 DNA sequence: TGCAGCGTTGAGGGGCCGGAAGCTTTCTTT.

The chain uses TRBV7-2 and TRBJ2-7; D remains unclear. V lost 3 bases to trimming and J lost 6 bases, with 9 bases between them. Germline CDR1 is SGHTA and CDR2 is FQGNSA. This CDR3 is 12 amino acids long. DNA for the CDR3: TGTGCCAGCAGCTTTCTCGGTACCGAGCAGTACTTC. The encoded protein is CASSFLGTEQYF.

The V gene is TRBV18, the J gene TRBJ2-5; TRBD2 might be the D (5 bases). The germline V gene has CDR1 KGHSH and CDR2 LQKENI. V dropped 4 bases and J dropped 2 bases, with 11 bases sitting between them. The CDR3 runs to 14 residues. The CDR3 reads CASSRLTGQETQYF. The CDR3 DNA is TGTGCCAGCTCACGTCTCACGGGGCAAGAGACCCAGTACTTC.

This clone was observed once. The chain links TRBV10-3 to TRBJ2-1, with D possibly being TRBD1 (5 bases). CDR3 size: 15 residues. Germline V gene data show CDR1 as ENHRY and CDR2 as SYGVKD. V lost 0 bases and J lost 10, with 16 bases in between. The CDR3 loop is CAISESASGAREQFF. Written as DNA, the CDR3 is TGTGCCATCAGTGAGTCGGCTAGTGGGGCACGGGAGCAGTTCTTC.

This rearrangement joins TRBV5-5 to TRBJ1-2, with 8 bases identical to TRBD1. Germline loops: CDR1 SGHKS, CDR2 YYEKEE (reference sequence). The CDR3 runs 16 residues. V trimming: 0 bases; J trimming: 7 bases; junction bases outside the gene matches: 11. The CDR3 reads CASSLGTAGGRGGYTF. CDR3 bases: TGTGCCAGCAGCTTGGGGACCGCAGGGGGCAGAGGTGGCTACACCTTC.

In regard to this clone: Being one base from a much bigger clone, this may be a read error. Other DNA sequences in the sample encode the same CDR3. This sequence joins TRBV6-5 and TRBJ2-6; D is unresolved. The CDR3 totals 15 residues. V was trimmed by 2 bases and J by 0 bases, leaving 5 bases between them. CDR1 and CDR2 from the germline V gene are MNHEY and SVGAGI. The CDR3 DNA reads as TGTGCCAGCAGTTACACGAGCTCTGGGGCCAACGTCCTGACTTTC. Translating gives CASSYTSSGANVLTF.

J is TRBJ1-4 and V is TRBV6-1; D is ambiguous. The CDR3 totals 14 residues. The ends were cut back, 4 bases at V and 4 bases at J, with 10 bases in the middle. Germline V CDR1 and CDR2: MNHNS, SASEGT. The CDR3 sequence: CASSAGPFNEKLFF. CDR3 DNA sequence: TGTGCCAGCAGTGCCGGGCCTTTTAATGAAAAACTGTTTTTT.

The chain carries TRBV18 and TRBJ2-7; D remains unclear. Germline values: CDR1 KGHSH, CDR2 LQKENI. The V end lost 3 bases, the J end lost 0 bases, and 9 bases lay between the germline ends. The CDR3 consists of 14 residues. The CDR3 loop is CASSPGESSYEQYF. CDR3 nucleotides: TGTGCCAGCTCACCGGGTGAAAGCTCCTACGAGCAGTACTTC.

V and J are TRBV6-5 and TRBJ2-2; D ambiguous. V was shortened by 6 bases and J by 1 base, with 9 bases between the two germline ends. From germline, CDR1 is MNHEY and CDR2 SVGAGI. This CDR3 contains 14 residues. This chain's CDR3 is CASRDSVNTGELFF. CDR3 DNA sequence: TGTGCCAGCAGAGACTCAGTGAACACCGGGGAGCTGTTTTTT.

The V gene is TRBV5-6, the J gene TRBJ2-1, with D tentatively TRBD1 or TRBD2 (6 bases each). The CDR3 is 14 amino acids. The V end was cut by 6 bases, the J end by 4 bases, with 14 bases between. CDR1 and CDR2 from the germline V gene are SGHDT and YYEEEE. The CDR3 nucleotides read TGTGCCAGCAACGACGGGGGCCCGTACAATGAGCAGTTCTTC. Translating it yields CASNDGGPYNEQFF.

J is TRBJ2-6 and V is TRBV13; no definite D call. CDR3 length: 16 amino acids. The V end lost 5 bases, the J end lost 0 bases, and 11 bases lay between the germline ends. The germline V gene has CDR1 PRHDT and CDR2 FYEKMQ (reference sequence). CDR3 residues: CASSRGRPSGANVLTF. CDR3 bases: TGTGCCAGCAGCCGTGGACGGCCCTCTGGGGCCAACGTCCTGACTTTC.